This TCR beta chain was retrieved from a study of CD8 T cells in ankylosing spondylitis. The germline V gene encodes CDR1 SGHTA and CDR2 FQGNSA. V was pared by 3 bases and J by 1 base, with 5 bases of the junction left unmatched. The CDR3 is made up of 16 amino acids. TCRdb reanalysed the 5' RACE reads using MiXCR and keeps one entry per CDR3 protein. The repertoire consists of more than 150,000 distinct CDR3 sequences, with 18% occurring once and the leading ten covering roughly 4.5%. Sequencing was done on a sample of blood, either unsorted or a sorted T cell fraction (not recorded which). J is TRBJ2-2 and V is TRBV7-2, with 7 bases matching TRBD2. The clonotype was recovered from a male donor between 5 and 35 years old with ankylosing spondylitis or in good health (not recorded which). CDR3 region: CASSFLLAVNTGELFF. CDR3 in DNA: TGTGCCAGCAGCTTTCTCCTAGCGGTGAACACCGGGGAGCTGTTTTTT.